A selection of T cell receptor beta chains follows, all from one sample in a study of cytomegalovirus exposure and HLA in healthy donors. Clones were sequenced by immunoSEQ multiplex PCR, and TCRdb holds only the in-frame ones, with some missing. The sample carries approximately 200,000 clones, 70% to 80% recorded once. Source material: PBMCs. The receptor set was obtained from a man aged 25 to 40 in good health and CMV-seronegative. Both conserved end residues are part of each CDR3. Fields, in order: CDR3 DNA, CDR3 protein, D gene, clone size, J gene, V gene. D genes are given only for firm matches. Size values are once, few and many counts, or a class for expanded clones, and some rows have none.

CDR3nt: TGTGCCACCAGCAGAGATCTAGCAACGGAGCGGCCAGGCTACGAGCAGTACTTC; CDR3aa: CATSRDLATERPGYEQYF; d_gene: -; abundance: -; j_gene: TRBJ2-7; v_gene: TRBV15
CDR3nt: TGTGCCAGCAGCTTCTCATCTATTAGCTCCTACAATGAGCAGTTCTTC; CDR3aa: CASSFSSISSYNEQFF; d_gene: -; abundance: -; j_gene: TRBJ2-1; v_gene: TRBV7-3
CDR3nt: TGTGCCAGCTCACCACTTTCGCGGGGAGCGACAGATACGCAGTATTTT; CDR3aa: CASSPLSRGATDTQYF; d_gene: -; abundance: -; j_gene: TRBJ2-3; v_gene: TRBV18
CDR3nt: TGTGCCAGCAGCGTAGGATCTTCGGGCAATCAGCCCCAGCATTTT; CDR3aa: CASSVGSSGNQPQHF; d_gene: -; abundance: -; j_gene: TRBJ1-5; v_gene: TRBV9
CDR3nt: TGCGCCAGCAGCTTGGACCGGGTAGGGACAGGGGGTTACTTC; CDR3aa: CASSLDRVGTGGYF; d_gene: TRBD1; abundance: -; j_gene: TRBJ2-4; v_gene: TRBV5-1
CDR3nt: TGTGCCAGCAGCTTAGGACAGGGGGCAACTTATAGCAATCAGCCCCAGCATTTT; CDR3aa: CASSLGQGATYSNQPQHF; d_gene: TRBD1; abundance: -; j_gene: TRBJ1-5; v_gene: TRBV11-2
CDR3nt: TGCGCCAGCAGCAGAGACAGCTACGAGCAGTACTTC; CDR3aa: CASSRDSYEQYF; d_gene: -; abundance: once; j_gene: TRBJ2-7; v_gene: TRBV5-1
CDR3nt: TGTGCCAGCAGCGTATCGGGACAGGGGGCTACAAGAGGCTCTGGAAACACCATATATTTT; CDR3aa: CASSVSGQGATRGSGNTIYF; d_gene: TRBD1; abundance: -; j_gene: TRBJ1-3; v_gene: TRBV9
CDR3nt: TGCGCCAGCAGTGACACGGCCTACGAGCAGTACTTC; CDR3aa: CASSDTAYEQYF; d_gene: -; abundance: -; j_gene: TRBJ2-7; v_gene: TRBV10-1
CDR3nt: TGTGCCACAAAAACAGGGGTCTACGAGCAGTACTTC; CDR3aa: CATKTGVYEQYF; d_gene: TRBD1; abundance: -; j_gene: TRBJ2-7; v_gene: TRBV6-1
CDR3nt: TGTGCCAGCAGTCACCTCCGGGACAGTCTTCAGCCCCAGCATTTT; CDR3aa: CASSHLRDSLQPQHF; d_gene: TRBD1; abundance: once; j_gene: TRBJ1-5; v_gene: TRBV2
CDR3nt: TGCGCCAGCAGCCAAGCGTACCGACAGGGCGGCACAGATACGCAGTATTTT; CDR3aa: CASSQAYRQGGTDTQYF; d_gene: TRBD1; abundance: -; j_gene: TRBJ2-3; v_gene: TRBV4-1
CDR3nt: TGTGCCAGCAGCCTCATCGGCGGGGAGCTGTTTTTT; CDR3aa: CASSLIGGELFF; d_gene: -; abundance: -; j_gene: TRBJ2-2; v_gene: TRBV9
CDR3nt: TGTGCCAGCAGCTTAGCGGTGCTAGCGGGAGTGCGTGAGACCCAGTACTTC; CDR3aa: CASSLAVLAGVRETQYF; d_gene: TRBD2; abundance: -; j_gene: TRBJ2-5; v_gene: TRBV7-9
CDR3nt: TGTGCCAGCAGCTCCCCGGGACTGAGCACAGATACGCAGTATTTT; CDR3aa: CASSSPGLSTDTQYF; d_gene: -; abundance: -; j_gene: TRBJ2-3; v_gene: TRBV27
CDR3nt: TGTGCCAGCAACGCCCTACCGGGATCTGGAAACACCATATATTTT; CDR3aa: CASNALPGSGNTIYF; d_gene: -; abundance: few; j_gene: TRBJ1-3; v_gene: TRBV2
CDR3nt: TGTGCCAGCCCGTTATTAACAGGGGGCACTGAAGCTTTCTTT; CDR3aa: CASPLLTGGTEAFF; d_gene: TRBD1; abundance: -; j_gene: TRBJ1-1; v_gene: TRBV2
CDR3nt: TGTGCCAGCCGACTCGTGGGGCTGGACAGCCTTGAGTATTTT; CDR3aa: CASRLVGLDSLEYF; d_gene: -; abundance: -; j_gene: TRBJ2-3; v_gene: TRBV28
CDR3nt: TGTGCCAGCAGTGTGTACGGGACAGACAATGAGCAGTTCTTC; CDR3aa: CASSVYGTDNEQFF; d_gene: TRBD1; abundance: -; j_gene: TRBJ2-1; v_gene: TRBV27
CDR3nt: TGCGCCAGCAGCCAGGGGACCACCAGCACAGATACGCAGTATTTT; CDR3aa: CASSQGTTSTDTQYF; d_gene: -; abundance: -; j_gene: TRBJ2-3; v_gene: TRBV5-1
CDR3nt: TGCGCCAGCAGCGAGGGACGGGGGTTAGGAGCTTTCTTT; CDR3aa: CASSEGRGLGAFF; d_gene: -; abundance: once; j_gene: TRBJ1-1; v_gene: TRBV5-1
CDR3nt: TGCAGCGTTGAGGGCAGAAAAAACATTCAGTACTTC; CDR3aa: CSVEGRKNIQYF; d_gene: -; abundance: -; j_gene: TRBJ2-4; v_gene: TRBV29-1
CDR3nt: TGTGCCAGCAGCTCCAGTGTAGGAGCGGGAGGCTACGAGCAGTACTTC; CDR3aa: CASSSSVGAGGYEQYF; d_gene: TRBD2; abundance: -; j_gene: TRBJ2-7; v_gene: TRBV13
CDR3nt: TGTGCCAGCAGCGCCGGACAGGGGTATGGCTACACCTTC; CDR3aa: CASSAGQGYGYTF; d_gene: TRBD1; abundance: -; j_gene: TRBJ1-2; v_gene: TRBV6-1
CDR3nt: TGTGCCTGGGGGCAGGGTGCTGTCAATGAGCAGTTCTTC; CDR3aa: CAWGQGAVNEQFF; d_gene: -; abundance: -; j_gene: TRBJ2-1; v_gene: TRBV30
CDR3nt: TGTGCCAGCAGTTTCGACAGGGGGCGACCTACAACTAATGAAAAACTGTTTTTT; CDR3aa: CASSFDRGRPTTNEKLFF; d_gene: TRBD1; abundance: once; j_gene: TRBJ1-4; v_gene: TRBV6-4
CDR3nt: TGCGCCAGCAGACGGGACAAATTGGAGACCCAGTACTTC; CDR3aa: CASRRDKLETQYF; d_gene: -; abundance: -; j_gene: TRBJ2-5; v_gene: TRBV5-1
CDR3nt: TGTGCCAGCAGCTTTGGTCGACTAGCGTCCTACGAGCAGTACTTC; CDR3aa: CASSFGRLASYEQYF; d_gene: TRBD2; abundance: -; j_gene: TRBJ2-7; v_gene: TRBV5-6
CDR3nt: TGTGCCAGCAGCTCCCCGCTTGACAGGTTCGGTGGCTACACCTTC; CDR3aa: CASSSPLDRFGGYTF; d_gene: -; abundance: -; j_gene: TRBJ1-2; v_gene: TRBV6-5
CDR3nt: TGCGCCAGCAGCCAAGGTATAGGCGGGAGGGCCTACGAGCAGTACTTC; CDR3aa: CASSQGIGGRAYEQYF; d_gene: TRBD2; abundance: -; j_gene: TRBJ2-7; v_gene: TRBV4-1
CDR3nt: TGTGCCAGCAGCCGTGGCGCGGGGTCCTACGAGCAGTACTTC; CDR3aa: CASSRGAGSYEQYF; d_gene: -; abundance: -; j_gene: TRBJ2-7; v_gene: TRBV14
CDR3nt: TGCGCCAGCAGCTGGGGCACAGGGGGACCCCTAGGGACTGAAGCTTTCTTT; CDR3aa: CASSWGTGGPLGTEAFF; d_gene: TRBD1; abundance: -; j_gene: TRBJ1-1; v_gene: TRBV5-1
CDR3nt: TGTGCCAGCAGCGGGGGACAGACAAACTATGGCTACACCTTC; CDR3aa: CASSGGQTNYGYTF; d_gene: TRBD1; abundance: -; j_gene: TRBJ1-2; v_gene: TRBV5-5
CDR3nt: TGTGCCAGCAGCTTCGGCCCAGGGGGCAACGAGCAGTACTTC; CDR3aa: CASSFGPGGNEQYF; d_gene: TRBD1; abundance: -; j_gene: TRBJ2-7; v_gene: TRBV5-4